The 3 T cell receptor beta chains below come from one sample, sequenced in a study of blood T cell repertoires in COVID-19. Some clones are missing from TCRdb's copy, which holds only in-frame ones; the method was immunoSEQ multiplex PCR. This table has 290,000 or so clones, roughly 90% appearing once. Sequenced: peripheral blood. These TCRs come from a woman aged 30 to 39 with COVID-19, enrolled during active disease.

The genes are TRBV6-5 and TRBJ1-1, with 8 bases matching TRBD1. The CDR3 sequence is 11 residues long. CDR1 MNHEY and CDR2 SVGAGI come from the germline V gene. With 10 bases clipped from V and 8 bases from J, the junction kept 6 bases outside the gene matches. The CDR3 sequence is CATDRDREAFF. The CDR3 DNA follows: TGTGCCACGGACCGGGACAGGGAAGCTTTCTTT.

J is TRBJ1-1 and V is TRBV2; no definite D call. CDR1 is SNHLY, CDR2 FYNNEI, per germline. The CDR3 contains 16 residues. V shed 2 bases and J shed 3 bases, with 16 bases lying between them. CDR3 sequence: CASSETAQRLHTEAFF. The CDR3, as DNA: TGTGCCAGCAGTGAAACAGCGCAGCGACTACACACTGAAGCTTTCTTT. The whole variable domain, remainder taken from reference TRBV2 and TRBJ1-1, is EPEVTQTPSHQVTQMGQEVILRCVPISNHLYFYWYRQILGQKVEFLVSFYNNEISEKSEIFDDQFSVERPDGSNFTLKIRSTKLEDSAMYFCASSETAQRLHTEAFFGQGTRLTVV.

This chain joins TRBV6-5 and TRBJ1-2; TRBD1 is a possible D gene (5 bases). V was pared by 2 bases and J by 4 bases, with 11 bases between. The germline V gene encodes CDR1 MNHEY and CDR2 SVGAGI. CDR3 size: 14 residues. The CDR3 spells CASSYGQGSYGYTF. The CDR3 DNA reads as TGTGCCAGCAGTTACGGGCAGGGATCCTATGGCTACACCTTC.